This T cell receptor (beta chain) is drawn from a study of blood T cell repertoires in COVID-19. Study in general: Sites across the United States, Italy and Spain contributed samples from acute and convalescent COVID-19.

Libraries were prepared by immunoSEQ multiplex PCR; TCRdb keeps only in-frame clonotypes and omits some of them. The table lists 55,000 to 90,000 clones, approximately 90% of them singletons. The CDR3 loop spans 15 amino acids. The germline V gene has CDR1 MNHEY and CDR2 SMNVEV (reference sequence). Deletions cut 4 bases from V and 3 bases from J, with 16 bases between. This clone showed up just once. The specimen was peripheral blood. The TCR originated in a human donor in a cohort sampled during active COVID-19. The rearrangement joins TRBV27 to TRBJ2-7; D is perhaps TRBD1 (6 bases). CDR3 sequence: CASSSASRTDYEQYF. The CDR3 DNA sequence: TGTGCCAGCAGTTCCGCCTCGAGGACAGACTACGAGCAGTACTTC.